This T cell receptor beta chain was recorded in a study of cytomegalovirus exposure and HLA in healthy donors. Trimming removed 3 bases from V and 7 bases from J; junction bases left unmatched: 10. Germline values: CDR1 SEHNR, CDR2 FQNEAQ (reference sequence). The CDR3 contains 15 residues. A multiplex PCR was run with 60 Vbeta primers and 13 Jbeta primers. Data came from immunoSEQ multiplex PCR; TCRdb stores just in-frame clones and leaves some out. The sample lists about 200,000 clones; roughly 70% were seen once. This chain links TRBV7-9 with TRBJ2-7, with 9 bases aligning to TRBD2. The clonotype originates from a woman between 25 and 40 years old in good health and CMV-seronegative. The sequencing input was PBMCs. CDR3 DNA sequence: TGTGCCAGCAGCTTCGGGACTAGCCTATTGGGGGAGCAGTACTTC. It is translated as CASSFGTSLLGEQYF.